This T cell receptor beta chain originates from a study of regulatory T cells in long-lasting Graves disease. There are many counts of this clonotype. V was trimmed by 4 bases and J by 1 base, leaving 14 bases between them. CDR1 is MNHEY and CDR2 is SVGEGT in the germline V gene. The CDR3 contains 15 residues. The TCR beta library used iRepertoire HTBI primers with Arm-PCR amplification of CDR3. Each CDR3 protein gets one entry after TCRdb re-called the multiplex PCR reads with MiXCR. This sample has 200,000 to 250,000 distinct CDR3 sequences; 20% to 25% occur once, and the top ten carry around 13%. As to time point: newly diagnosed GD, antithyroid drugs for less than 3 months. PBMCs were the source of the RNA used for TCR sequencing. In this cohort, patients came from an endocrinology department located in Xi'an, China.

This receptor was identified in a female donor with Graves disease. Sequenced here: peripheral blood mononuclear cells (PBMCs), sampled at new diagnosis, from a patient treated with antithyroid drugs. The chain couples TRBV6-2 or TRBV6-3 to TRBJ2-7, with D perhaps TRBD2 (5 bases). The CDR3 here is CASSFNAGDSYEQYF. The CDR3 DNA is TGTGCCAGCAGTTTTAACGCCGGGGATTCCTACGAGCAGTACTTC.